The sequence of this TCR beta chain was determined in a study of early T cells in non-severe SARS-CoV-2 infection. For the study at large: Bulk RNA taken from unsorted whole blood was sequenced, leaving chains unpaired.

TCRdb recomputed calls from the 5' RACE reads with MiXCR, one row per CDR3 protein. The sample yields approximately 52,000 distinct CDR3 sequences, more than 13% seen once. The CDR3 is 12 residues long. Germline V CDR1 and CDR2: SGHAT, FQNNGV. With 5 bases removed from V and 5 bases from J, the gap between germline ends came to 9 bases. As regards this clonotype: What it binds is unknown.

Study-wide findings and caveats: VDJdb matching, biased toward anti-spike CD8 responses, missed private and CD4 specificities.

V usage is TRBV11-2 and J usage is TRBJ2-5; D call uncertain. The clonotype originates from an adult who was a healthcare worker with PCR-confirmed SARS-CoV-2 infection or an uninfected control (not recorded which). The source material was whole blood, sampled at baseline. The CDR3 spells CASSGLRETQYF. The CDR3 nucleotides are TGTGCCAGCAGCGGGCTAAGGGAGACCCAGTACTTC.